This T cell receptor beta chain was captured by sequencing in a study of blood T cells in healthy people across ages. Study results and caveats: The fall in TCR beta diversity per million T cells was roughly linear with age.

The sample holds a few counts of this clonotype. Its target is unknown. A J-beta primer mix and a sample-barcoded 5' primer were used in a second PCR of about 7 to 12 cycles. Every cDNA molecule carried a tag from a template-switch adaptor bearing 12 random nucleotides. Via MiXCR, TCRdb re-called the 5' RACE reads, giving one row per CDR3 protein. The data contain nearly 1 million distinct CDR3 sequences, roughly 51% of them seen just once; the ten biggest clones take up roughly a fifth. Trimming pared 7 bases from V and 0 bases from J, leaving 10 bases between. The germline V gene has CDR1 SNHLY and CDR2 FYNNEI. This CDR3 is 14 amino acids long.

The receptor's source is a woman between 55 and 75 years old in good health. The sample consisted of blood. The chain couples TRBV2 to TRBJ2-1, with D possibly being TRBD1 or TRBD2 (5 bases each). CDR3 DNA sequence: TGTGCCAGCAAGCCGGGGCTCTCCTACAATGAGCAGTTCTTC. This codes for CASKPGLSYNEQFF. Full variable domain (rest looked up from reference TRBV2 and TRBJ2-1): EPEVTQTPSHQVTQMGQEVILRCVPISNHLYFYWYRQILGQKVEFLVSFYNNEISEKSEIFDDQFSVERPDGSNFTLKIRSTKLEDSAMYFCASKPGLSYNEQFFGPGTRLTVL.